This passage covers 4 T cell receptor beta chains from one sample sequenced in a study of CD8 T cells in Susac syndrome. The RNA input was roughly 0.45 to 1 ug, and it was reverse transcribed with random hexamers. TCRdb redid the calling of the immunoSEQ multiplex PCR reads with MiXCR, one entry per CDR3 protein. Counted here are 90,000 to 110,000 distinct CDR3 sequences, about 95% occurring once; the ten biggest clones make up 0.096%. Source material: CD4+ T cells from PBMCs. The source is a human donor in good health.

The chain recombines TRBV24-1 with TRBJ2-7; TRBD2 matches at 10 bases. This CDR3 has 15 amino acids. Germline CDR1 and CDR2: KGHDR and SFDVKD. Trimming at V came to 4 bases and at J to 4 bases, leaving 6 bases not matched to a gene. The DNA of the CDR3 is TGTGCCACCAGTGACCTACTAGCGGGGTGGTACGAGCAGTACTTC. This codes for CATSDLLAGWYEQYF.

This clonotype was seen a single time. The chain recombines TRBV29-1 with TRBJ2-7; D unresolved. The length of the CDR3 is 12 residues. CDR1 is SQVTM and CDR2 is ANQGSEA in the germline V gene. The germline V and J ends were trimmed by 3 bases and 2 bases, with 8 bases remaining between them. The CDR3 here is CSVELGPYEQYF. CDR3 DNA: TGCAGCGTTGAGCTGGGTCCCTACGAGCAGTACTTC.

The J gene is TRBJ2-3, the V gene TRBV23-1; D not certain. TRBV23-1 is identified as an open reading frame with a role that is uncertain. Trimming stripped 2 bases from V and 0 bases from J, with 9 bases between. The CDR3 contains 15 residues. This CDR3 is CASSQGGGSTDTQYF. The CDR3 DNA follows: TGCGCCAGCAGTCAAGGCGGTGGAAGCACAGATACGCAGTATTTT.

This clonotype was seen only once. V usage is TRBV25-1 and J usage is TRBJ2-7, with D unresolved. This CDR3 spans 16 amino acids. Deletions cut 1 base from V and 7 bases from J, with 20 bases between. Germline CDR1 is MGHDK and CDR2 is SYGVNS. This chain's CDR3 is CASSESGPGRYREQYF. The CDR3 region has the DNA TGTGCCAGCAGTGAATCGGGCCCTGGTAGATATAGGGAGCAGTACTTC.